Each of the 15 T cell receptor beta chains below was sequenced from the same sample in a study of cytomegalovirus exposure and HLA in healthy donors. The PCR employed 60 Vbeta primers together with 13 Jbeta primers. Assay used: immunoSEQ multiplex PCR; TCRdb lists only in-frame clones, some missing. The data show just over 150,000 clones, 84% seen once. The sample consisted of PBMCs. The receptor set was obtained from a man younger than 35 in good health and CMV-seronegative.

The chain employs TRBV20-1 and TRBJ2-5, with D perhaps TRBD1 (6 bases). The germline CDR1 and CDR2 sequences are DFQATT and SNEGSKA (reference sequence). The CDR3 runs 10 residues. With 7 bases removed from V and 5 bases from J, the gap between germline ends came to 8 bases. DNA for the CDR3: TGCAGTGGGGGGCTTGAGACCCAGTACTTC. Protein sequence: CSGGLETQYF.

V is TRBV27 and J is TRBJ2-6; TRBD1 agrees at 7 bases. The CDR3 contains 19 residues. Germline CDR1 is MNHEY and CDR2 is SMNVEV (reference sequence). The V segment lost 6 bases and the J segment 0 bases; nucleotides outside the gene matches: 14. CDR3 sequence: CASRARGTAPSSGANVLTF. CDR3 coding DNA: TGTGCCAGCAGAGCGAGAGGGACAGCGCCCAGCTCTGGGGCCAACGTCCTGACTTTC.

The gene calls are TRBV7-6 and TRBJ2-2, with 10 bases lining up with TRBD1. The CDR3 has 16 amino acids. J lost 7 bases, V lost 4 bases, and 9 bases had no gene match. Germline lookup yields CDR1 SGHVS and CDR2 FNYEAQ. The CDR3 is CASSSRGQGKVGELFF. DNA of the CDR3: TGTGCCAGCAGCTCCAGGGGACAGGGGAAAGTCGGGGAGCTGTTTTTT.

The gene calls are TRBV2 and TRBJ2-3; 9 positions agree with TRBD2. Per the germline V gene, CDR1 is SNHLY and CDR2 is FYNNEI. V gave up 6 bases and J gave up 6 bases; unmatched junction bases: 10. The CDR3 has 15 residues. CDR3 coding DNA: TGTGCCAGCAGCGAGACTAGCGGCACGCTGGATACGCAGTATTTT. Translated, it gives CASSETSGTLDTQYF.

The rearrangement uses TRBV6-5 and TRBJ2-3; D is perhaps TRBD2 (5 bases). The CDR3 is 13 residues long. Germline loops: CDR1 MNHEY, CDR2 SVGAGI. V lost 2 bases and J lost 3, with 6 bases in between. CDR3 in DNA: TGTGCCAGCAGTTACACGGGGACAGATACGCAGTATTTT. It is translated as CASSYTGTDTQYF.

This clone was recorded a few times. The gene calls are TRBV7-2 and TRBJ2-5; 8 bases agree with TRBD1. V lost 5 bases, J lost 5 bases, and 7 bases stayed unmatched. The CDR3 runs to 14 residues. The germline gives CDR1 SGHTA, CDR2 FQGNSA. Written as DNA, the CDR3 is TGTGCCAGCAGCGACGGACAGGGCCGCGAGACCCAGTACTTC. Protein sequence: CASSDGQGRETQYF.

The chain recombines TRBV6-5 with TRBJ2-7; possible D gene TRBD1, 6 bases. Germline-derived CDR1 and CDR2 are MNHEY and SVGAGI. The CDR3 has 15 amino acids. V shed 6 bases and J shed 1 base, with 16 bases lying between them. CDR3 bases: TGTGCCAGCAGCACCTCAGGGGTCGGGTCCTACGAGCAGTACTTC. This sequence encodes CASSTSGVGSYEQYF.

In DNA form, the CDR3 reads TGTGCCAGCAGCCCCGGGGGGGCGGGTCCCCCAGATACGCAGTATTTT. It translates to CASSPGGAGPPDTQYF. The chain is built from TRBV9 and TRBJ2-3, with 8 nucleotides matching TRBD2. Germline V lookup: CDR1 SGDLS, CDR2 YYNGEE. Unmatched junction bases numbered 11, after V lost 4 bases and J lost 4 bases. CDR3 size: 16 residues.

This chain joins TRBV15 and TRBJ1-1; D is possibly TRBD1 (6 bases). CDR1 is LNHNV, CDR2 YYDKDF, per germline (reference sequence). This CDR3 region has 14 residues. Trimming cost V 3 bases and J 6 bases, with 14 bases left between them. CDR3 in DNA: TGTGCCACCAGCAGCACAGGGAGGGGAGCTGAAGCTTTCTTT. Translated, it gives CATSSTGRGAEAFF.

The chain recombines TRBV5-8 with TRBJ2-1; no firm D call. CDR1 is SGHTS and CDR2 is YDEGEE in the germline V gene. The ends were cut back, 4 bases at V and 0 bases at J, with 11 bases in the middle. The CDR3 runs 15 residues. In DNA, the CDR3 is TGTGCCAGCAGCCCCTACTTAAGCTCCTACAATGAGCAGTTCTTC. It is translated as CASSPYLSSYNEQFF. The variable domain in full, completed from reference TRBV5-8 and TRBJ2-1, reads EAGVTQSPTHLIKTRGQQATLRCSPISGHTSVYWYQQALGLGLQFLLWYDEGEERNRGNFPPRFSGRQFPNYSSELNVNALELEDSALYLCASSPYLSSYNEQFFGPGTRLTVL.

The CDR3 DNA reads as TGTGCCAGCAGTTTAAACAGGGGGCATAGTGAGCAGTTCTTC. This sequence encodes CASSLNRGHSEQFF. The V call is TRBV27, the J call TRBJ2-1; 9 bases agree with TRBD1. Per germline, CDR1 MNHEY and CDR2 SMNVEV (reference sequence). J was trimmed by 9 bases and V by 2 bases; bases with no gene match: 5. The CDR3 totals 14 residues.

V is TRBV28 and J is TRBJ2-3; D possibly corresponds to TRBD1 (5 bases). V was clipped by 10 bases and J by 3 bases, with 20 bases between them. This CDR3 comprises 15 residues. Germline values: CDR1 MDHEN, CDR2 SYDVKM. CDR3 bases: TGTGCCACAGTAGAAGAGGCAGGGCTAACAGATACGCAGTATTTT. Protein sequence: CATVEEAGLTDTQYF.

J is TRBJ2-7 and V is TRBV19; 9 positions agree with TRBD1. Germline lookup yields CDR1 LNHDA and CDR2 SQIVND (reference sequence). This CDR3 has 14 residues. Trimming took 6 bases from V and 5 from J; bases not matched to a gene: 8. The CDR3 DNA sequence: TGTGCCAGTAGCCCGGGACAGGGTTCCCACGAGCAGTACTTC. Its protein is CASSPGQGSHEQYF.

This chain connects TRBV10-3 to TRBJ1-1, with TRBD1 identical over 8 bases. This CDR3 has 16 residues. Trimming cost V 0 bases and J 7 bases; bases outside gene matches: 10. Germline V CDR1 and CDR2: ENHRY, SYGVKD. DNA of the CDR3: TGTGCCATCAGTGAGTCCTTTGGGGACAGGCACCGTGAAGCTTTCTTT. This gives the protein CAISESFGDRHREAFF.

The CDR3 DNA is TGCGCCAGCAGCCAAGATTTGGGCAGGGAGGGAGATACGCAGTATTTT. Amino acids: CASSQDLGREGDTQYF. The rearrangement joins TRBV4-1 to TRBJ2-3; 7 positions match TRBD2. Germline V gene sequence: CDR1 MGHRA, CDR2 YSYEKL. This CDR3 spans 16 amino acids. Trimming took 0 bases from V and 5 from J; bases not matched to a gene: 8.